This T cell receptor beta chain comes out of a study of response to subunit inactivated influenza vaccine. Study-level findings and limits: Only a handful of new T cells, the authors suggested, are recruited with each seasonal influenza vaccination.

This clonotype was counted a few times. The antigen remains undetermined. At one of its ends the junction is not consistent with the germline gene, which may arise from a read error. The CDR3 length is 10 residues. Germline V gene data show CDR1 as SEHNR and CDR2 as FQNEAQ (reference sequence). TCRdb redid the calling of the RT-PCR reads with MiXCR, one entry per CDR3 protein. The sample yields hundreds of thousands of distinct CDR3 sequences, 15% to 18% seen once. Sequencing used PBMCs from blood, obtained 12 days after vaccination. The genes are TRBV7-9 and TRBJ1-2; D is possibly TRBD1 (5 bases). The receptor comes from a man between 50 and 59 years old who received an inactivated influenza vaccine. For the CDR3, the DNA is TGTGCCAGCAGCGGGGGGACTACGGAATTC. Protein sequence: CASSGGTTEF.